This TCR beta chain emerged from a study of cytomegalovirus exposure and HLA in healthy donors. The PCR made use of 60 Vbeta and 13 Jbeta primers. Libraries were prepared by immunoSEQ multiplex PCR; TCRdb keeps only in-frame clonotypes and omits some of them. The data show 150,000 to 200,000 clones, roughly three quarters seen once. Germline assignment: CDR1 SGHDT and CDR2 YYEEEE. The CDR3 spans 17 residues. V trimming: 6 bases; J trimming: 2 bases; junction bases outside the gene matches: 17. The receptor's source is a woman in her thirties or forties in good health and CMV-seronegative. Source material: PBMCs. V and J are TRBV5-6 and TRBJ2-7, with TRBD2 identical over 7 bases. CDR3 DNA sequence: TGTGCCAGCACTCCGTTCGGGCTAGCGGACATTACCTACGAGCAGTACTTC. Its translation is CASTPFGLADITYEQYF.